This TCR beta chain was sequenced for a study of control samples from healthy donors and cancer patients. Germline CDR1 is SGHTS and CDR2 is YDEGEE. V lost 4 bases and J 3 bases, leaving 19 bases between the germline ends. This CDR3 has 16 residues. This clone has just a few counts. Clones were sequenced by immunoSEQ multiplex PCR, and TCRdb holds only the in-frame ones, with some missing. This repertoire shows roughly 120,000 clones, approximately 95% found once; its top ten account for 3.6%. The sequence was collected from a young man in good health. What was sequenced was blood. The chain combines TRBV5-8 with TRBJ2-5; perhaps TRBD1 as D (5 bases). The CDR3 DNA follows: TGTGCCAGCAGCCGTCTGAGTTGGGGCCAGAAAGAGACCCAGTACTTC. It encodes CASSRLSWGQKETQYF.